A selection of T cell receptor beta chains follows, all from one sample in a study of control samples from healthy donors and cancer patients. Assay used: immunoSEQ multiplex PCR; TCRdb lists only in-frame clones, some missing. There are roughly 63,000 clones in the sample; roughly nine tenths occur only once, and 1.7% lies in the top ten. The source material was PBMCs. The receptors come from a middle-aged man with colorectal cancer. The CDR3 runs from the conserved cysteine through the conserved F or W. The D gene is left open where the match is weak.

D,V,length,J,CDR3
NA,TRBV12-3/TRBV12-4,12,TRBJ2-2,CASSHRGWELFF
NA,TRBV24-1,13,TRBJ2-3,CATSDLERGTQYF
NA,TRBV3-1/TRBV3-2,16,TRBJ2-2,CASSQWDLGVTGELFF
NA,TRBV6-5,15,TRBJ1-3,CASSYSGGKGNTIYF
NA,TRBV11-3,14,TRBJ2-7,CASRGEDVQNEQYF
NA,TRBV2,14,TRBJ1-6,CATSSGGANSPLHF
NA,TRBV30,12,TRBJ1-3,CAWSPMGDTIYF
TRBD1,TRBV27,11,TRBJ1-1,CASSFRGRAFF
NA,TRBV19,13,TRBJ2-1,CASRREEYNEQFF
NA,TRBV19,17,TRBJ1-6,CASSEARGGAHGSPLHF
NA,TRBV2,15,TRBJ1-5,CASSLGDIGNQPQHF
NA,TRBV6-5,11,TRBJ2-4,CAVWGRNIQYF
TRBD2,TRBV3-1/TRBV3-2,15,TRBJ2-1,CASSHSGGGHNEQFF
NA,TRBV6-2/TRBV6-3,15,TRBJ2-2,CASSYWGQGTGELFF
NA,TRBV5-1,14,TRBJ2-5,CASSRGTVQETQYF
TRBD2,TRBV3-1/TRBV3-2,16,TRBJ2-2,CASSLARGTNTGELFF
NA,TRBV9,15,TRBJ1-1,CASSYNRDGDTEAFF
NA,TRBV19,14,TRBJ2-5,CASSKAGVRETQYF
TRBD1,TRBV13,14,TRBJ1-2,CASSLGDRDPGYTF
NA,TRBV5-1,15,TRBJ2-3,CASSFRQENTDTQYF
TRBD1,TRBV4-2,17,TRBJ1-2,CASSHAETGERSYGYTF
NA,TRBV11-3,13,TRBJ1-2,CASSFAGYYGYTF